The 23 T cell receptor beta chains below all came from one sample that was sequenced in a study of liver allograft versus peripheral blood T cells. Background on the study: Transplanted-liver and recipient peripheral blood T cell receptor repertoires were compared.

Via MiXCR, TCRdb re-called the reads, giving one row per CDR3 protein. The data contain more than 1,500 distinct CDR3 sequences, 16% of them singletons. All receptors derive from a human patient who had a liver transplant. Some T cells here may be from the graft donor.

On this clonotype itself: A far larger clone is just one base off, so this is likely a read error. The J gene is TRBJ1-2, the V gene TRBV6-1; TRBD1 is a possible D gene (5 bases). This CDR3 region has 13 residues. Germline CDR1 and CDR2: MNHNS and SASEGT. CDR3 DNA: TGTGCCGGCAGTTACGGCAGGGCGGGTGGCTACACCTTC. Its translation is CAGSYGRAGGYTF.

Concerning this clonotype itself: A read error may account for a junction end that differs from germline. The J gene is TRBJ1-2, the V gene TRBV6-2 or TRBV6-3; no firm D call. CDR3 size: 15 residues. The germline CDR1 and CDR2 sequences are MNHEY and SVGEGT. DNA of the CDR3: TGTGCCAGCAGTTACGGGAAGGGCCGCGGCTATGACTACACTTTC. Its translation is CASSYGKGRGYDYTF.

This clonotype is judged large (0.1 to 1%). DNA for the CDR3: TGTGCCAGCAGCTTACTAGGCTCGGACGAGCAGTACTTC. It is translated as CASSLLGSDEQYF. V gene TRBV7-9 combines with J gene TRBJ2-7; D unresolved. Germline V CDR1 and CDR2: SEHNR, FQNEAQ (reference sequence). V was shortened by 2 bases and J by 5 bases, with 10 bases between the two germline ends. This CDR3 region has 13 residues. The whole variable domain, remainder taken from reference TRBV7-9 and TRBJ2-7, is DTGVSQNPRHKITKRGQNVTFRCDPISEHNRLYWYRQTLGQGPEFLTYFQNEAQLEKSRLLSDRFSAERPKGSFSTLEIQRTEQGDSAMYLCASSLLGSDEQYFGPGTRLTVT.

This clonotype counts as medium-sized (0.01 to 0.1%). The genes are TRBV20-1 and TRBJ2-5, with D perhaps matching TRBD1 (6 bases). Trimming cost V 6 bases and J 6 bases, with 11 bases left between them. Germline V gene data show CDR1 as DFQATT and CDR2 as SNEGSKA (reference sequence). The CDR3 spans 11 residues. CDR3 protein: CSAVGGQTQYF. In nucleotides, the CDR3 is TGCAGTGCCGTTGGGGGCCAGACCCAGTACTTC.

This clonotype is classed as medium-sized. V gene TRBV12-3 or TRBV12-4 combines with J gene TRBJ2-7; possibly TRBD2 for D (5 bases). Trimming cost V 5 bases and J 9 bases, with 17 bases left between them. CDR3 length: 13 residues. The chain's CDR3 is CASSPSPGSWQYF. CDR3 bases: TGTGCCAGCAGTCCTAGCCCGGGGAGTTGGCAGTACTTC.

Note on this clonotype: It may be a read error: a sequence one base away is much more abundant. The V gene is TRBV20-1, the J gene TRBJ2-1; 14 bases are a match to TRBD2. This CDR3 has 14 amino acids. V dropped 6 bases and J dropped 8; count of bases not matched to a gene: 6. Germline V gives CDR1 DFQATT, CDR2 SNEGSKA (reference sequence). CDR3 amino acids: CSAQTSGGVYEQFF. The CDR3 nucleotides are TGCAGTGCCCAGACTAGCGGGGGGGTGTATGAGCAGTTCTTC.

This clonotype appeared a few times. The V and J genes are TRBV10-2 and TRBJ2-7; D is uncertain. Germline V CDR1 and CDR2: WSHSY, SAAADI. V gave up 8 bases and J gave up 1 base, with 6 bases separating them. This CDR3 region has 11 residues. CDR3: CASSQSYEQYF. As DNA, the CDR3 is TGCGCCAGCTCTCAGTCCTACGAGCAGTACTTC.

This sequence joins TRBV19 and TRBJ2-7; the D gene is possibly TRBD1 (5 bases). With 5 bases removed from V and 0 bases from J, the gap between germline ends came to 14 bases. The germline V gene encodes CDR1 LNHDA and CDR2 SQIVND (reference sequence). CDR3 length: 15 residues. The CDR3 DNA reads as TGTGCCAGTAGTCCGACAGCGTCCCGCTCCTACGAGCAGTACTTC. The encoded protein is CASSPTASRSYEQYF.

This clonotype was seen at least ten times. The V gene is TRBV27, the J gene TRBJ1-5, with a tentative D call TRBD1 (5 bases). The CDR3 is made up of 15 amino acids. Between the trimmed V and J ends, which lost 2 bases and 3 bases, there was a span of 11 bases. Germline CDR1 and CDR2: MNHEY and SMNVEV (reference sequence). The CDR3 bases are TGTGCCAGCAGTTTAGGGCAGGGTAACAATCAGCCCCAGCATTTT. Translating gives CASSLGQGNNQPQHF.

The rearrangement joins TRBV7-3 to TRBJ2-5; TRBD1 agrees at 12 bases. This CDR3 has 16 amino acids. With V trimmed by 1 base and J by 5 bases, 5 bases remained unmatched. Germline CDR1 is SGHTA and CDR2 is FQGTGA. DNA for the CDR3: TGTGCCAGCAGCTTAATGGGGACAGGGGGCGCGGAGACCCAGTACTTC. This encodes CASSLMGTGGAETQYF.

The chain combines TRBV11-2 with TRBJ1-2, with TRBD1 matching 7 bases. The CDR3 totals 13 residues. With 5 bases clipped from V and 8 bases from J, the junction kept 8 bases outside the gene matches. Germline CDR1 reads SGHAT; CDR2 reads FQNNGV. The CDR3 region is CASSLDRLGGYTF. DNA of the CDR3: TGTGCCAGCAGCCTGGACAGGTTAGGAGGCTACACCTTC. The whole variable domain, remainder taken from reference TRBV11-2 and TRBJ1-2, is EAGVAQSPRYKIIEKRQSVAFWCNPISGHATLYWYQQILGQGPKLLIQFQNNGVVDDSQLPKDRFSAERLKGVDSTLKIQPAKLEDSAVYLCASSLDRLGGYTFGSGTRLTVV.

This clonotype was found a few times. The rearrangement uses TRBV5-1 and TRBJ1-5, with unresolved D. The germline V gene encodes CDR1 SGHRS and CDR2 YFSETQ. Trimming pared 3 bases from V and 3 bases from J, leaving 10 bases between. CDR3 length: 14 residues. CDR3 region: CASSSGNANQPQHF. For the CDR3, the DNA is TGCGCCAGCAGCTCCGGGAACGCCAATCAGCCCCAGCATTTT.

By share, this clonotype ranks as medium-sized (0.01 to 0.1%). The chain recombines TRBV19 with TRBJ2-3; 12 bases align to TRBD1. Germline V CDR1 and CDR2: LNHDA, SQIVND (reference sequence). V gave up 9 bases and J gave up 6 bases; unmatched junction bases: 7. This CDR3 spans 14 amino acids. Here the CDR3 DNA reads TGTGCCAGCCGGGACAGGGGGCGCGTGGATACGCAGTATTTT. Its protein product is CASRDRGRVDTQYF.

This clonotype is categorized as medium-sized. V gene TRBV7-2 combines with J gene TRBJ1-2; tentative D call: TRBD1 (5 bases). With 5 bases removed from V and 7 bases from J, the gap between germline ends came to 14 bases. The CDR3 length is 13 residues. Germline V gene data show CDR1 as SGHTA and CDR2 as FQGNSA. This CDR3 is CASSPLGAPGYTF. CDR3 nucleotides: TGTGCCAGCAGCCCCTTAGGGGCTCCTGGCTACACCTTC.

By sample share, this clonotype is medium-sized (0.01 to 0.1%). The V call is TRBV6-5, the J call TRBJ2-2; D unclear. CDR3 length equals 16 residues. V was trimmed by 5 bases and J by 0 bases, leaving 13 bases between them. Germline loops: CDR1 MNHEY, CDR2 SVGAGI. CDR3 residues: CASSPRLVTNTGELFF. DNA of the CDR3: TGTGCCAGCAGTCCGCGTCTAGTCACGAACACCGGGGAGCTGTTTTTT.

Remarks on this clonotype: A much larger clonotype is one base distant, so this may be a read error. The V call is TRBV7-9, the J call TRBJ1-3; D is ambiguous. V lost 0 bases, J lost 0 bases, and 9 bases lay in between. This CDR3 comprises 16 residues. Germline loops: CDR1 SEHNR, CDR2 FQNEAQ (reference sequence). The CDR3 region is CASSLAVYSSGNTIYF. The CDR3 DNA is TGTGCCAGCAGCTTAGCGGTCTATTCCTCTGGAAACACCATATATTTT.

This clonotype is medium-sized within its sample. The chain employs TRBV20-1 and TRBJ2-1; TRBD2 aligns across 7 bases. Per the germline V gene, CDR1 is DFQATT and CDR2 is SNEGSKA (reference sequence). The ends lost 0 bases at V and 4 bases at J; junction bases unmatched: 9. The CDR3 length is 16 residues. In DNA, the CDR3 is TGCAGTGCTAGAGATGCAGGAGCGGGGACGTACAATGAGCAGTTCTTC. Its translation is CSARDAGAGTYNEQFF.

This clonotype came up once. V and J are TRBV18 and TRBJ1-4, with 11 positions matching TRBD1. Trimming at V came to 3 bases and at J to 6 bases, leaving 3 bases not matched to a gene. The CDR3 covers 15 residues. The germline V gene has CDR1 KGHSH and CDR2 LQKENI. CDR3 sequence reads: CASSPTGQGDEKLFF. CDR3 nucleotides: TGTGCCAGCTCACCTACGGGACAGGGGGATGAAAAACTGTTTTTT.

By sample fraction, this clonotype is large. This CDR3 reads CASSTQHGAFSSYNEQFF. Here the CDR3 DNA reads TGTGCCAGTAGTACCCAACATGGGGCGTTCAGCTCCTACAATGAGCAGTTCTTC. The V call is TRBV19, the J call TRBJ2-1; tentative D call: TRBD1 (5 bases). V dropped 4 bases and J dropped 0 bases, with 19 bases sitting between them. Germline values: CDR1 LNHDA, CDR2 SQIVND (reference sequence). The CDR3 runs to 18 residues.

The chain carries TRBV6-6 and TRBJ2-4; 14 nucleotides match TRBD2. The CDR3 consists of 17 residues. Germline values: CDR1 MNHNY, CDR2 SVGAGI (reference sequence). Trimming took 5 bases from V and 7 from J; bases not matched to a gene: 10. CDR3 bases: TGTGCCAGCAGTCCCCCGGGACTAGCGGGAGATGGGAACATTCAGTACTTC. Its translation is CASSPPGLAGDGNIQYF.

This clonotype was seen repeatedly, ten times or more. The chain combines TRBV7-9 with TRBJ1-1; perhaps TRBD1 as D (5 bases). The V and J ends lost 5 bases and 0 bases respectively, with 10 bases between them. The germline V gene has CDR1 SEHNR and CDR2 FQNEAQ (reference sequence). This CDR3 contains 14 residues. In DNA form, the CDR3 reads TGTGCCAGCAGCCGAGGGACGGTGAACACTGAAGCTTTCTTT. This codes for CASSRGTVNTEAFF.

This clonotype is labeled medium-sized. This sequence joins TRBV25-1 and TRBJ1-4, with 8 nucleotides matching TRBD1. Germline lookup yields CDR1 MGHDK and CDR2 SYGVNS. The CDR3 length is 13 residues. Trimming removed 6 bases from V and 3 bases from J; junction bases left unmatched: 0. The chain's CDR3 is CASRQGANEKLFF. CDR3 bases: TGTGCCAGCAGACAGGGGGCTAATGAAAAACTGTTTTTT.

This clonotype was detected a few times. The rearrangement uses TRBV2 and TRBJ1-2, with D unresolved. V was trimmed by 3 bases and J by 0 bases, leaving 14 bases between them. The CDR3 has 16 amino acids. Germline V lookup: CDR1 SNHLY, CDR2 FYNNEI. In DNA form, the CDR3 reads TGTGCCAGCAGTGAGTCGTGGGCGGCAACTAACTATGGCTACACCTTC. It yields the protein CASSESWAATNYGYTF.